This T cell receptor beta chain originates from a study of Graves' ophthalmopathy and Graves' hyperthyroidism. This clonotype was counted many times. TCR beta CDR3 regions were amplified from RNA transcripts. The workflow started with a first-round RT-PCR run with HTBI primers and then moved on to a second-round multiplex PCR. TCRdb reprocessed the multiplex PCR reads with MiXCR, giving one entry per CDR3 protein. This table holds approximately 410,000 distinct CDR3 sequences, 15% found once. V was shortened by 4 bases and J by 1 base, with 13 bases between the two germline ends. CDR3 length: 15 residues. Clinical symptoms, serum thyroxine, TRAb, thyroid ultrasound and orbital computed tomography formed the basis of diagnosis.

Sequencing used peripheral blood. The chain employs TRBV12-3 or TRBV12-4 and TRBJ2-5, with D tentatively TRBD1 (5 bases). This clonotype originated in a woman aged 18-30 years with stable Graves' hyperthyroidism. CDR3 coding DNA: TGTGCCAGCAGTTCTCGGACACTACGCCAAGAGACCCAGTACTTC. Translated: CASSSRTLRQETQYF.